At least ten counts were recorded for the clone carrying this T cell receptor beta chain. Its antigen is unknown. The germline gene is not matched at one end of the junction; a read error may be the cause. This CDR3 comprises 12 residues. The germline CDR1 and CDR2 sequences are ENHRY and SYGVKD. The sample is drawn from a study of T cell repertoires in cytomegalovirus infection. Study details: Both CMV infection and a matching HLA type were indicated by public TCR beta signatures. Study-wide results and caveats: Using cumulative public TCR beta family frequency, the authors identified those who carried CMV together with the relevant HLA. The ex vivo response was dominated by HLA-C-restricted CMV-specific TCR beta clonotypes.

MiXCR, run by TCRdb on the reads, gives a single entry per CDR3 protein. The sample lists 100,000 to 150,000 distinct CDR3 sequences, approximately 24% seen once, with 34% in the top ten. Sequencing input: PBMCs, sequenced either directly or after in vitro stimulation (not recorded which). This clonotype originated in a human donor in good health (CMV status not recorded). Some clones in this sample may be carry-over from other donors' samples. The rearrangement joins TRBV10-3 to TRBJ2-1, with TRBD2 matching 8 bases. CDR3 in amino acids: CAISEVGGLDVF. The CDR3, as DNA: TGTGCCATCAGTGAGGTAGGGGGACTAGATGTCTTC.